This entry lists 14 T cell receptor beta chains sequenced from one sample in a study of blood T cell repertoires in COVID-19. Profiling relied on immunoSEQ multiplex PCR, and the TCRdb table lists in-frame clones only, not all of them. This sample carries about 200,000 clones, around 86% of them seen once, and the ten largest clones take under 8.5%. The sample comprised peripheral blood. The receptors derive from an elderly woman with COVID-19, enrolled during active disease.

V is TRBV5-1 and J is TRBJ2-5, with TRBD2 identical over 11 bases. Germline-derived CDR1 and CDR2 are SGHRS and YFSETQ. Unmatched junction bases numbered 13, after V lost 4 bases and J lost 5 bases. The CDR3 consists of 17 residues. The CDR3 DNA sequence: TGCGCCAGCAGCCCCGGGACTAGCGGTCGAGGGGGGGAGACCCAGTACTTC. Its translation: CASSPGTSGRGGETQYF. Full variable domain (missing parts from reference TRBV5-1 and TRBJ2-5): KAGVTQTPRYLIKTRGQQVTLSCSPISGHRSVSWYQQTPGQGLQFLFEYFSETQRNKGNFPGRFSGRQFSNSRSEMNVSTLELGDSALYLCASSPGTSGRGGETQYFGPGTRLLVL.

The chain employs TRBV9 and TRBJ2-5, with TRBD2 matching over 8 bases. CDR3 length: 15 amino acids. Trimming removed 4 bases from V and 4 bases from J; junction bases left unmatched: 9. CDR1 and CDR2 from the germline V gene are SGDLS and YYNGEE. The CDR3 region has the DNA TGTGCCAGCAGCCCTACGGGGGGGGGCGGAGAGACCCAGTACTTC. Translated, it gives CASSPTGGGGETQYF.

This clone showed up just a few times. The V gene is TRBV4-1, the J gene TRBJ2-2, with 10 positions matching TRBD2. J was trimmed by 4 bases and V by 5 bases; bases with no gene match: 1. This CDR3 comprises 14 residues. Germline V lookup: CDR1 MGHRA, CDR2 YSYEKL. As DNA, the CDR3 is TGCGCCAGCAGCACTAGCGGGATCACCGGGGAGCTGTTTTTT. It specifies CASSTSGITGELFF.

V usage is TRBV18 and J usage is TRBJ1-5, with 11 bases fitting TRBD1. The CDR3 has 18 residues. Trimming took 5 bases from V and 1 from J; bases not matched to a gene: 10. Germline lookup yields CDR1 KGHSH and CDR2 LQKENI. CDR3 loop: CASSLLPGQGGSNQPQHF. CDR3 nucleotide sequence: TGTGCCAGCTCATTACTTCCGGGACAGGGGGGGAGCAATCAGCCCCAGCATTTT.

The chain links TRBV10-3 to TRBJ1-6; 7 bases are shared with TRBD1. The CDR3 has 13 amino acids. Germline assignment: CDR1 ENHRY and CDR2 SYGVKD. V shed 6 bases and J 7 bases; nucleotides not matched to a gene: 3. The CDR3, as DNA: TGTGCCATCAGAGGGACAGAGAATTCACCCCTCCACTTT. It translates to CAIRGTENSPLHF.

The rearrangement uses TRBV10-3 and TRBJ2-1; 7 bases are a match to TRBD2. The CDR3 totals 15 residues. V was pared by 10 bases and J by 1 base, with 10 bases of the junction left unmatched. Germline V gives CDR1 ENHRY, CDR2 SYGVKD. CDR3 protein: CATSPPSGSYNEQFF. In DNA form, the CDR3 reads TGTGCCACCTCTCCGCCTAGCGGATCCTACAATGAGCAGTTCTTC.

V is TRBV3-1 (or the pseudogene TRBV3-2) and J is TRBJ2-1; D possibly corresponds to TRBD2 (6 bases). The CDR3 runs 16 residues. The V and J ends lost 1 base and 5 bases respectively, with 15 bases between them. Looked up from germline, CDR1 is LGHDT and CDR2 is YNNKEL (reference sequence). The CDR3 here is CASSQANGRGHNEQFF. CDR3 in DNA: TGTGCCAGCAGCCAAGCTAACGGGAGAGGGCACAATGAGCAGTTCTTC.

The chain is built from TRBV11-3 and TRBJ1-6; D may be TRBD1 (5 bases). Between the trimmed V and J ends, which lost 8 bases and 9 bases, there was a span of 17 bases. In germline, CDR1 is SGHNT, CDR2 YENEEA. This CDR3 comprises 14 residues. The CDR3 is CASGAPGSGSPLHF. DNA for the CDR3: TGTGCCAGCGGCGCCCCAGGGTCGGGTTCACCCCTCCACTTT.

V gene TRBV2 combines with J gene TRBJ1-5; D might be TRBD1 (6 bases). V lost 7 bases, J lost 4 bases, and 17 bases lay in between. The CDR3 contains 15 residues. The germline V gene has CDR1 SNHLY and CDR2 FYNNEI. The CDR3 spells CASTQGLGANQPQHF. CDR3 nucleotide sequence: TGTGCCAGCACTCAGGGGTTGGGGGCAAATCAGCCCCAGCATTTT.

In DNA form, the CDR3 reads TGTGCCAGCAGCTGGGGGGTGGGGGGGATCTCCTACGAGCAGTACTTC. Protein product: CASSWGVGGISYEQYF. V is TRBV7-8 and J is TRBJ2-7, with 7 bases identical to TRBD2. Trimming at V came to 4 bases and at J to 0 bases, leaving 9 bases not matched to a gene. Germline V gene sequence: CDR1 SGHVS, CDR2 FQNEAQ. The CDR3 covers 16 residues. Combining the CDR3 with reference TRBV7-8 and TRBJ2-7 gives the whole variable domain GAGVSQSPRYKVAKRGQDVALRCDPISGHVSLFWYQQALGQGPEFLTYFQNEAQLDKSGLPSDRFFAERPEGSVSTLKIQRTQQEDSAVYLCASSWGVGGISYEQYFGPGTRLTVT.

This rearrangement joins TRBV18 to TRBJ2-4; 8 bases are a match to TRBD1. Trimming at V came to 4 bases and at J to 0 bases, leaving 8 bases not matched to a gene. CDR1 is KGHSH and CDR2 is LQKENI in the germline V gene. This CDR3 region has 17 residues. The CDR3 region has the DNA TGTGCCAGCTCACTTCTGACAGGGGTACTAGCCAAAAACATTCAGTACTTC. Encoded protein: CASSLLTGVLAKNIQYF.

V gene TRBV7-9 combines with J gene TRBJ2-2; possibly TRBD1 for D (5 bases). CDR3 size: 15 residues. The germline V gene has CDR1 SEHNR and CDR2 FQNEAQ (reference sequence). The V and J ends lost 6 bases and 1 base respectively, with 12 bases between them. The CDR3 sequence is CASRFIGQNTGELFF. The CDR3 DNA reads as TGTGCCAGCAGATTTATCGGACAGAACACCGGGGAGCTGTTTTTT.

The chain recombines TRBV6-5 with TRBJ2-2; D unresolved. The CDR3 contains 14 residues. V shed 6 bases and J shed 0 bases, with 8 bases lying between them. The germline V gene has CDR1 MNHEY and CDR2 SVGAGI. DNA for the CDR3: TGTGCCAGCAGAGCGCAGACGAACACCGGGGAGCTGTTTTTT. It codes for CASRAQTNTGELFF.

The gene calls are TRBV7-9 and TRBJ1-1; D might be TRBD1 (6 bases). Germline V lookup: CDR1 SEHNR, CDR2 FQNEAQ (reference sequence). This CDR3 region has 17 residues. Trimming took off 5 bases at V and 1 base at J, with 20 bases between the two ends. The CDR3 bases are TGTGCCAGCAGCCCTAACCGGGGGGGCCAGGGGAACACTGAAGCTTTCTTT. It translates to CASSPNRGGQGNTEAFF.